The 31 T cell receptor beta chains given below trace back to one sample, sequenced in a study of memory CD4+ T cells and cytomegalovirus serostatus. TCRdb keeps only in-frame clones here, not all; method: immunoSEQ multiplex PCR. The data hold approximately 65,000 clones, with more than 70% observed a single time. Single viable CD3+CD4+CD8-CD45RO+ cells were sorted as the memory CD4+ T cells. Sequencing used memory CD4+ T cells from blood. The receptors originated from an adult in good health and CMV-seronegative.

This chain uses TRBV2 with TRBJ2-5, with D hard to call. The CDR3 covers 13 residues. The V end lost 3 bases, the J end lost 0 bases, and 5 bases lay between the germline ends. Germline values: CDR1 SNHLY, CDR2 FYNNEI. Written as DNA, the CDR3 is TGTGCCAGCAGTGACGGGTACCAAGAGACCCAGTACTTC. Translated: CASSDGYQETQYF.

The CDR3 is CASSPRGAYGYTF. The DNA of the CDR3 is TGTGCCAGCAGCCCCCGGGGGGCCTATGGCTACACCTTC. V gene TRBV14 combines with J gene TRBJ1-2, with D possibly being TRBD1 (6 bases). CDR1 and CDR2 (germline): SGHDN, FVKESK. The CDR3 covers 13 residues. The germline V and J ends were trimmed by 4 bases and 4 bases, with 10 bases remaining between them.

This clone was counted a few times. The chain recombines TRBV4-1 with TRBJ1-5; D may be TRBD1 (5 bases). The CDR3 totals 15 residues. Trimming stripped 4 bases from V and 3 bases from J, with 13 bases between. The germline CDR1 and CDR2 sequences are MGHRA and YSYEKL. This CDR3 reads CASSLQWGPNQPQHF. DNA of the CDR3: TGCGCCAGCAGCCTACAATGGGGCCCCAATCAGCCCCAGCATTTT.

This clone has a single count. CDR3 region: CASSHTPGQGRGYSNQPQHF. CDR3 DNA: TGTGCCAGCAGCCACACCCCGGGACAGGGTAGAGGGTATAGCAATCAGCCCCAGCATTTT. The chain carries TRBV28 and TRBJ1-5, with 9 bases lining up with TRBD1. Trimming cost V 6 bases and J 0 bases; bases outside gene matches: 18. The CDR3 is 20 residues long. Germline CDR1 and CDR2: MDHEN and SYDVKM.

V is TRBV25-1 and J is TRBJ2-7; 8 nucleotides match TRBD1. After removal of 2 bases from V and 2 bases from J, the junction contained 8 bases not matched to a gene. The germline V gene encodes CDR1 MGHDK and CDR2 SYGVNS. This CDR3 comprises 16 residues. The CDR3 DNA sequence: TGTGCCAGCAGTGAAACAGGGCAGGGGGCAACCTACGAGCAGTACTTC. Translating gives CASSETGQGATYEQYF.

This clone was found many times. The chain recombines TRBV30 with TRBJ1-5; tentatively, D is TRBD1 (5 bases). The CDR3 consists of 17 residues. The germline V gene encodes CDR1 GTSNPN and CDR2 SVGIG (reference sequence). Trimming cost V 3 bases and J 1 base, with 19 bases left between them. CDR3 sequence: CAWSHRDRGRSNQPQHF. The DNA of the CDR3 is TGTGCCTGGAGCCACCGGGATAGGGGCCGCAGCAATCAGCCCCAGCATTTT.

This chain joins TRBV7-9 and TRBJ1-4, with D possibly TRBD1 on 6 matching bases. The CDR3 consists of 18 residues. V lost 4 bases to trimming and J lost 1 base, with 19 bases between them. The V gene's germline CDR1 is SEHNR and CDR2 FQNEAQ (reference sequence). Here the CDR3 DNA reads TGTGCCAGCAGCTCGGGACACGCCGACATGATAACTAATGAAAAACTGTTTTTT. This sequence encodes CASSSGHADMITNEKLFF.

The V gene is TRBV5-8, the J gene TRBJ1-5; tentatively, D is TRBD1 (5 bases). The CDR3 covers 12 residues. CDR1 is SGHTS and CDR2 is YDEGEE in the germline V gene. Trimming pared 7 bases from V and 1 base from J, leaving 6 bases between. This chain's CDR3 is CASGGSNQPQHF. The DNA for the CDR3 is TGTGCCAGCGGGGGAAGCAATCAGCCCCAGCATTTT.

The chain is built from TRBV19 and TRBJ1-2, with D possibly being TRBD1 (5 bases). This CDR3 has 14 amino acids. V lost 6 bases and J lost 2, with 13 bases in between. Germline values: CDR1 LNHDA, CDR2 SQIVND (reference sequence). CDR3 sequence: CASSNRPGNYGYTF. The CDR3 DNA reads as TGTGCCAGTAGCAACCGACCAGGGAACTATGGCTACACCTTC.

The rearrangement joins TRBV5-6 to TRBJ2-1; D unresolved. The germline V and J ends were trimmed by 6 bases and 5 bases, with 15 bases remaining between them. There are 14 residues in the CDR3. From germline, CDR1 is SGHDT and CDR2 YYEEEE. The DNA for the CDR3 is TGTGCCAGCACCTTTTACGCTCGTCACAATGAGCAGTTCTTC. It specifies CASTFYARHNEQFF.

In its sample, this clone was seen a few times. This rearrangement joins TRBV28 to TRBJ2-3; TRBD2 agrees at 10 bases. The CDR3 has 15 residues. Trimming at V came to 3 bases and at J to 4 bases, leaving 4 bases not matched to a gene. Looked up from germline, CDR1 is MDHEN and CDR2 is SYDVKM. Here the CDR3 reads CASSLAAGGADTQYF. The CDR3 DNA is TGTGCCAGCAGTTTGGCAGCGGGAGGGGCAGATACGCAGTATTTT. Looking up the rest from reference TRBV28 and TRBJ2-3 gives the full variable domain: DVKVTQSSRYLVKRTGEKVFLECVQDMDHENMFWYRQDPGLGLRLIYFSYDVKMKEKGDIPEGYSVSREKKERFSLILESASTNQTSMYLCASSLAAGGADTQYFGPGTRLTVL.

J is TRBJ1-5 and V is TRBV29-1; D is perhaps TRBD1 (5 bases). Germline values: CDR1 SQVTM, CDR2 ANQGSEA. This CDR3 region has 14 residues. The V end was cut by 6 bases, the J end by 4 bases, with 16 bases between. CDR3 nucleotide sequence: TGCAGCGTCGGGGGGTCGGGGGTTAATCAGCCCCAGCATTTT. Translating it yields CSVGGSGVNQPQHF.

Only one count was recorded for this clone. The J gene is TRBJ1-2, the V gene TRBV6-1, with TRBD1 matching 8 bases. After removal of 0 bases from V and 7 bases from J, the junction contained 7 bases not matched to a gene. Germline CDR1 MNHNS, CDR2 SASEGT. The CDR3 is made up of 15 amino acids. CDR3 nucleotides: TGTGCCAGCAGTGAAGCGACTCAGGGGGCGACTGGCTACACCTTC. It specifies CASSEATQGATGYTF.

J is TRBJ2-6 and V is TRBV7-2, with 7 bases aligning to TRBD1. The length of the CDR3 is 18 residues. J lost 2 bases, V lost 2 bases, and 9 bases had no gene match. Looked up from germline, CDR1 is SGHTA and CDR2 is FQGNSA. CDR3 sequence: CASSLRDSRATGANVLTF. The DNA of the CDR3 is TGTGCCAGCAGCTTACGGGACAGTCGAGCGACTGGGGCCAACGTCCTGACTTTC.

This chain links TRBV6-1 with TRBJ1-6; D is possibly TRBD1 (6 bases). The CDR3 runs 15 residues. With 6 bases removed from V and 2 bases from J, the gap between germline ends came to 11 bases. Looked up from germline, CDR1 is MNHNS and CDR2 is SASEGT. The CDR3 nucleotides are TGTGCCAGCAGGAACCGGGACACCTATAATTCACCCCTCCACTTT. It is translated as CASRNRDTYNSPLHF.

The gene calls are TRBV4-1 and TRBJ2-2, with 11 nucleotides matching TRBD2. With V trimmed by 4 bases and J by 5 bases, 6 bases remained unmatched. Germline V gene data show CDR1 as MGHRA and CDR2 as YSYEKL. This CDR3 has 16 residues. This CDR3 reads CASSPLAGGLTGELFF. CDR3 coding DNA: TGCGCCAGCAGCCCTCTAGCGGGGGGTCTGACCGGGGAGCTGTTTTTT.

CDR3 region: CAISEGDSETQYF. For the CDR3, the DNA is TGTGCCATCAGTGAGGGGGACTCCGAGACCCAGTACTTC. The chain recombines TRBV10-3 with TRBJ2-5; D is possibly TRBD2 (6 bases). Trimming shortened V by 2 bases and J by 5 bases, and 9 bases separated the two germline ends. Per the germline V gene, CDR1 is ENHRY and CDR2 is SYGVKD. This CDR3 contains 13 residues.

In this sample, this clone turned up a few times. This chain links TRBV7-9 with TRBJ2-1; D tentatively fits TRBD1 or TRBD2 (5 bases each). V was shortened by 2 bases and J by 6 bases, with 8 bases between the two germline ends. The CDR3 loop spans 13 amino acids. Germline values: CDR1 SEHNR, CDR2 FQNEAQ (reference sequence). The CDR3 DNA reads TGTGCCAGCAGCTTAATTGGGGGCAATGAGCAGTTCTTC. Residues: CASSLIGGNEQFF.

V gene TRBV27 combines with J gene TRBJ1-2; D is perhaps TRBD1 (5 bases). This CDR3 is 13 amino acids long. The V gene lost 7 bases and the J gene lost 4 bases, with 13 bases spanning the gap. Germline V gene sequence: CDR1 MNHEY, CDR2 SMNVEV (reference sequence). The CDR3 coding sequence is TGTGCCAGCACCCCTTCCCAGGGCTATGGCTACACCTTC. Translating gives CASTPSQGYGYTF.

The chain combines TRBV11-3 with TRBJ1-2; unclear D gene. Germline CDR1 and CDR2: SGHNT and YENEEA. The CDR3 has 13 residues. V lost 5 bases to trimming and J lost 8 bases, with 15 bases between them. Written as DNA, the CDR3 is TGTGCCAGCAGCCTCCGGGGAGGAGGCGGCTACACCTTC. It encodes CASSLRGGGGYTF.

This clone was counted a few times. The chain links TRBV5-5 to TRBJ2-2; weak D call: TRBD2 (6 bases). V was pared by 3 bases and J by 1 base, with 7 bases between. The CDR3 has 14 amino acids. Germline V gene sequence: CDR1 SGHKS, CDR2 YYEKEE (reference sequence). The CDR3 here is CASSYGGNTGELFF. CDR3 DNA sequence: TGTGCCAGCAGCTACGGGGGGAACACCGGGGAGCTGTTTTTT.

This clone is a singleton in its sample. The rearrangement joins TRBV28 to TRBJ1-2; unclear D gene. Germline V lookup: CDR1 MDHEN, CDR2 SYDVKM. The V end lost 6 bases, the J end lost 2 bases, and 10 bases lay between the germline ends. CDR3 length equals 13 residues. CDR3 sequence reads: CASRGEHNYGYTF. CDR3 coding DNA: TGTGCCAGCAGAGGCGAGCACAACTATGGCTACACCTTC.

The chain links TRBV2 to TRBJ1-1; D gene uncertain. Germline V lookup: CDR1 SNHLY, CDR2 FYNNEI. The V gene lost 5 bases and the J gene lost 0 bases, with 10 bases spanning the gap. The CDR3 totals 14 residues. DNA for the CDR3: TGTGCCAGCAGTAGGGAAGTGGTGAACACTGAAGCTTTCTTT. Translating it yields CASSREVVNTEAFF.

The V gene is TRBV27, the J gene TRBJ1-4; D is ambiguous. The CDR3 has 14 residues. The germline V gene has CDR1 MNHEY and CDR2 SMNVEV (reference sequence). Trimming took 5 bases from V and 0 from J, leaving 7 bases between them. CDR3 coding DNA: TGTGCCAGCAGTGGGCTTGCAACTAATGAAAAACTGTTTTTT. It translates to CASSGLATNEKLFF.

This chain uses TRBV4-1 with TRBJ2-5, with 7 positions matching TRBD1. CDR1 MGHRA and CDR2 YSYEKL come from the germline V gene. The CDR3 runs 14 residues. V dropped 4 bases and J dropped 5; count of bases not matched to a gene: 7. CDR3 coding DNA: TGCGCCAGCAGCCCACAGGGGTATGAGGAGACCCAGTACTTC. This translates into CASSPQGYEETQYF.

This clone was recorded only once. The chain carries TRBV29-1 and TRBJ1-1, with TRBD1 identical over 10 bases. CDR3 size: 13 residues. Trimming removed 2 bases from V and 6 bases from J; junction bases left unmatched: 3. In germline, CDR1 is SQVTM, CDR2 ANQGSEA. In DNA form, the CDR3 reads TGCAGCGTTGAACGGGACAGGGGACCTGAAGCTTTCTTT. As protein: CSVERDRGPEAFF.

The V gene is TRBV6-5, the J gene TRBJ2-1; no clear D. The V gene's germline CDR1 is MNHEY and CDR2 SVGAGI. The CDR3 has 12 residues. Trimming removed 6 bases at V and 6 bases at J, with 9 bases between. DNA of the CDR3: TGTGCCAGCAGCCACCCTCCCAATGAGCAGTTCTTC. This translates into CASSHPPNEQFF.

The rearrangement links TRBV30 to TRBJ1-2; no clear D gene. The CDR3 sequence is 12 residues long. V lost 2 bases and J lost 6, with 10 bases in between. Germline assignment: CDR1 GTSNPN and CDR2 SVGIG (reference sequence). The CDR3 DNA reads as TGTGCCTGGAGTTTAGGGCCTCATGGCTACACCTTC. Amino acids: CAWSLGPHGYTF.

The count of this clone is one. The chain combines TRBV2 with TRBJ1-1; TRBD1 might be the D (6 bases). The CDR3 loop spans 13 amino acids. CDR1 is SNHLY and CDR2 is FYNNEI in the germline V gene. V was trimmed by 3 bases and J by 11 bases, leaving 16 bases between them. CDR3 nucleotide sequence: TGTGCCAGCAGTGAGGGGTTGGGGGGGCACGCTTTCTTT. Protein sequence: CASSEGLGGHAFF. Supplemented by reference TRBV2 and TRBJ1-1, the full variable domain reads EPEVTQTPSHQVTQMGQEVILRCVPISNHLYFYWYRQILGQKVEFLVSFYNNEISEKSEIFDDQFSVERPDGSNFTLKIRSTKLEDSAMYFCASSEGLGGHAFFGQGTRLTVV.

The V and J genes are TRBV5-4 and TRBJ2-7, with TRBD1 identical over 8 bases. Unmatched junction bases numbered 6, after V lost 0 bases and J lost 4 bases. The CDR3 has 15 amino acids. CDR1 is SGHNT, CDR2 YYREEE, per germline (reference sequence). The CDR3: CASSLANGQGYEQYF. CDR3 in DNA: TGTGCCAGCAGCTTGGCCAATGGACAGGGTTACGAGCAGTACTTC.

The J gene is TRBJ2-1, the V gene TRBV6-6; 9 bases are shared with TRBD1. This CDR3 is 15 amino acids long. The V segment lost 0 bases and the J segment 9 bases; nucleotides outside the gene matches: 6. The germline gives CDR1 MNHNY, CDR2 SVGAGI (reference sequence). The CDR3, as DNA: TGTGCCAGCAGTTACTCCCGACAGGGGGTCACTGAGCAGTTCTTC. As protein: CASSYSRQGVTEQFF.